The 30 T cell receptor beta chains below all came from one sample that was sequenced in a study of T-cell memory formation after mild COVID-19. TCRdb itself ran the 5' RACE reads through MiXCR, one entry per CDR3 protein. The sample carries approximately 450,000 distinct CDR3 sequences, about 18% recorded once. Sequencing used PBMCs or a T cell subset sorted from them (not recorded which). These TCRs come from an adult woman who had mild COVID-19 (a few samples of this study predate the infection). Cell type and time point are not known.

This clonotype was seen only a few times. The rearrangement joins TRBV5-5 to TRBJ1-4; D ambiguous. The CDR3 has 15 amino acids. The germline gives CDR1 SGHKS, CDR2 YYEKEE (reference sequence). V was trimmed by 1 base and J by 8 bases, leaving 15 bases between them. Written as DNA, the CDR3 is TGTGCCAGCAGCTTGTTGGACCAAACCAGGGAAAAACTGTTTTTT. This sequence encodes CASSLLDQTREKLFF.

The chain joins TRBV19 to TRBJ2-7, with TRBD1 identical over 9 bases. The germline V gene has CDR1 LNHDA and CDR2 SQIVND (reference sequence). V dropped 5 bases and J dropped 12; count of bases not matched to a gene: 11. The CDR3 covers 13 residues. The chain's CDR3 is CASSAPGQGKVYF. Written as DNA, the CDR3 is TGTGCCAGTAGTGCCCCGGGACAGGGAAAGGTGTACTTC.

This clonotype was detected only a few times. This chain joins TRBV6-2 or TRBV6-3 and TRBJ2-7, with 9 nucleotides matching TRBD2. Trimming took 4 bases from V and 2 from J; bases not matched to a gene: 6. Germline V CDR1 and CDR2: MNHEY, SVGEGT. There are 15 residues in the CDR3. The DNA of the CDR3 is TGTGCCAGCAGTTTGGTAGGACTAGCGACCTACGAGCAGTACTTC. Its translation is CASSLVGLATYEQYF.

As DNA, the CDR3 is TGTGCCAGCAGCTTAATGGCAGGGGACCCTGAAGCTTTCTTT. This codes for CASSLMAGDPEAFF. V gene TRBV7-9 combines with J gene TRBJ1-1; tentative D call: TRBD1 (6 bases). CDR1 is SEHNR, CDR2 FQNEAQ, per germline (reference sequence). V shed 2 bases and J shed 6 bases, with 13 bases lying between them. This CDR3 is built from 14 residues.

This clonotype was detected only a few times. The rearrangement uses TRBV12-3 or TRBV12-4 and TRBJ1-2; 9 nucleotides match TRBD1. CDR3 length equals 12 residues. With V trimmed by 8 bases and J by 7 bases, 5 bases remained unmatched. CDR3 sequence: CASQQGAGGYTF. The CDR3 coding sequence is TGTGCCAGCCAACAGGGGGCAGGTGGCTACACCTTC.

This clonotype was seen only a few times. The rearrangement uses TRBV20-1 and TRBJ2-1; 13 nucleotides line up with TRBD2. CDR3 length: 12 amino acids. With V trimmed by 7 bases and J by 10 bases, 4 bases remained unmatched. Germline-derived CDR1 and CDR2 are DFQATT and SNEGSKA (reference sequence). CDR3 sequence: CSGPGLAGEQFF. The CDR3 coding sequence is TGCAGTGGTCCGGGACTAGCGGGAGAGCAGTTCTTC.

The rearrangement links TRBV18 to TRBJ2-5, with D possibly TRBD2 on 5 matching bases. The germline gives CDR1 KGHSH, CDR2 LQKENI. There are 15 residues in the CDR3. V dropped 3 bases and J dropped 5 bases, with 16 bases sitting between them. This chain's CDR3 is CASSPGVGIRETQYF. DNA for the CDR3: TGTGCCAGCTCACCGGGCGTCGGGATTAGGGAGACCCAGTACTTC. Supplemented by reference TRBV18 and TRBJ2-5, the full variable domain reads NAGVMQNPRHLVRRRGQEARLRCSPMKGHSHVYWYRQLPEEGLKFMVYLQKENIIDESGMPKERFSAEFPKEGPSILRIQQVVRGDSAAYFCASSPGVGIRETQYFGPGTRLLVL.

There are a few counts of this clonotype. The rearrangement uses TRBV5-4 and TRBJ2-3, with D possibly being TRBD1 (5 bases). This CDR3 region has 13 residues. CDR1 and CDR2 (germline): SGHNT, YYREEE (reference sequence). The germline V and J ends were trimmed by 6 bases and 5 bases, with 13 bases remaining between them. CDR3 DNA sequence: TGTGCCAGCACCGTAGGGGTTTTAGATACGCAGTATTTT. It encodes CASTVGVLDTQYF.

The chain links TRBV5-1 to TRBJ2-1; 9 nucleotides line up with TRBD2. V was pared by 3 bases and J by 7 bases, with 5 bases of the junction left unmatched. This CDR3 has 14 amino acids. CDR1 is SGHRS, CDR2 YFSETQ, per germline. This CDR3 is CASSYTLAGNEQFF. The CDR3 DNA is TGCGCCAGCAGCTACACGCTAGCGGGGAATGAGCAGTTCTTC.

This clonotype has at least ten counts. The chain links TRBV5-1 to TRBJ2-3; D might be TRBD2 (6 bases). The germline CDR1 and CDR2 sequences are SGHRS and YFSETQ. The CDR3 is made up of 16 amino acids. The germline V and J ends were trimmed by 0 bases and 4 bases, with 15 bases remaining between them. The CDR3 sequence: CASSLGDSHGADTQYF. CDR3 DNA: TGCGCCAGCAGCTTGGGGGACTCCCATGGAGCAGATACGCAGTATTTT.

V is TRBV6-1 and J is TRBJ1-2; possibly TRBD1 for D (6 bases). CDR1 MNHNS and CDR2 SASEGT come from the germline V gene. With 8 bases removed from V and 7 bases from J, the gap between germline ends came to 20 bases. The CDR3 sequence is 14 residues long. Here the CDR3 DNA reads TGTGCCAGCCGTCGGACAGTGCCCATCTTTGGCTACACCTTC. Residues: CASRRTVPIFGYTF.

The V gene is TRBV4-3, the J gene TRBJ1-4; D is unresolved. Germline V CDR1 and CDR2: LGHNA, YSLEER. The CDR3 consists of 17 residues. The V end was cut by 0 bases, the J end by 7 bases, with 18 bases between. The CDR3 nucleotides are TGCGCCAGCAGCCAAGACTCCGGAGGAGGGTTTCTTGAAAAACTGTTTTTT. Translation gives CASSQDSGGGFLEKLFF.

This clonotype was detected a few times. V and J are TRBV29-1 and TRBJ2-7; TRBD2 is a possible D gene (6 bases). The CDR3 covers 13 residues. Germline assignment: CDR1 SQVTM and CDR2 ANQGSEA. V was clipped by 1 base and J by 3 bases, with 10 bases between them. Written as DNA, the CDR3 is TGCAGCGTTGAAGCGGGAGTGGGCTACGAGCAGTACTTC. Amino acid sequence: CSVEAGVGYEQYF.

This rearrangement joins TRBV7-2 to TRBJ2-5, with D possibly matching TRBD1 (5 bases). Germline CDR1 and CDR2: SGHTA and FQGNSA. Trimming cost V 0 bases and J 3 bases, with 11 bases left between them. The CDR3 is 15 residues long. The CDR3 DNA sequence: TGTGCCAGCAGCTTAGCGTGGCAGGGCAAAGAGACCCAGTACTTC. The encoded protein is CASSLAWQGKETQYF.

This clonotype was recorded at least ten times. This rearrangement joins TRBV20-1 to TRBJ2-3; D might be TRBD2 (6 bases). The CDR3 is made up of 19 amino acids. Germline V gene data show CDR1 as DFQATT and CDR2 as SNEGSKA (reference sequence). V was cut by 5 bases and J by 2 bases, with 29 bases left in between. The CDR3 region is CSAQSWRALTDVYTDTQYF. In DNA form, the CDR3 reads TGCAGTGCTCAGAGTTGGAGGGCCCTCACGGATGTATACACAGATACGCAGTATTTT.

This clonotype was detected many times. The chain joins TRBV7-2 to TRBJ2-5, with TRBD2 as a possible D gene (7 bases). The CDR3 loop spans 16 amino acids. Germline lookup yields CDR1 SGHTA and CDR2 FQGNSA. The germline V and J ends were trimmed by 4 bases and 6 bases, with 21 bases remaining between them. The CDR3 DNA reads as TGTGCCAGCAGCTCCGCCCCGATGAGGGGGGGCAAGACCCAGTACTTC. Translation gives CASSSAPMRGGKTQYF.

The V call is TRBV28, the J call TRBJ1-2, with 7 bases identical to TRBD1. The CDR3 length is 15 residues. The V and J ends lost 1 base and 3 bases, in that order; junction bases with no gene match: 5. Germline CDR1 is MDHEN and CDR2 is SYDVKM. The CDR3 DNA follows: TGTGCCAGCAGTTTATACGACAGGGATTACTATGGCTACACCTTC. It codes for CASSLYDRDYYGYTF.

As for this clonotype: The junction departs from germline at one end; a sequencing error may be responsible. The chain is built from TRBV20-1 and TRBJ1-1; 9 bases fit TRBD1. Germline CDR1 DFQATT, CDR2 SNEGSKA (reference sequence). The CDR3 spans 14 residues. The CDR3, as DNA: TGCAGTGCTACCGGGACAGGGATGAACACTGAAGCTTTATTT. Translated: CSATGTGMNTEALF.

The chain recombines TRBV6-2 or TRBV6-3 with TRBJ2-7, with a possible D match to TRBD1 (6 bases). CDR1 and CDR2 from the germline V gene are MNHEY and SVGEGT. Trimming removed 6 bases at V and 4 bases at J, with 19 bases between. CDR3 length: 15 amino acids. CDR3 coding DNA: TGTGCCAGCAGCGACAGGATCATCATAGGGTACGAGCAGTACTTC. Protein sequence: CASSDRIIIGYEQYF.

As DNA, the CDR3 is TGTGCCAGCAGTGAAGTTGCTGGGGATTCACCCCTCCACTTT. It yields the protein CASSEVAGDSPLHF. The J gene is TRBJ1-6, the V gene TRBV6-1; unclear D gene. Germline CDR1 and CDR2: MNHNS and SASEGT. This CDR3 has 14 amino acids. Trimming removed 1 base at V and 8 bases at J, with 9 bases between.

The table lists this clonotype with a few counts. The chain couples TRBV12-3 or TRBV12-4 to TRBJ1-2; the match to TRBD1 covers 11 bases. The trim removed 6 bases at V and 6 bases at J, leaving 6 bases unmatched. The CDR3 runs to 14 residues. The CDR3 sequence: CASSRDRGDDGYTF. Here the CDR3 DNA reads TGTGCCAGCAGCCGGGACAGGGGGGACGATGGCTACACCTTC.

The J gene is TRBJ2-1, the V gene TRBV20-1, with 11 bases that match TRBD2. J was trimmed by 8 bases and V by 6 bases; bases with no gene match: 9. The CDR3 contains 14 residues. The germline V gene has CDR1 DFQATT and CDR2 SNEGSKA (reference sequence). CDR3 protein: CSAQRLAGYYEQFF. CDR3 coding DNA: TGCAGTGCCCAGCGACTAGCGGGATATTATGAGCAGTTCTTC.

The chain employs TRBV20-1 and TRBJ1-4; 10 bases align to TRBD1. This CDR3 is built from 16 residues. Per germline, CDR1 DFQATT and CDR2 SNEGSKA (reference sequence). V dropped 2 bases and J dropped 4; count of bases not matched to a gene: 7. CDR3 DNA: TGCAGTGCTAGATGGGTCGGGACAGGGGTTAATGAAAAACTGTTTTTT. This translates into CSARWVGTGVNEKLFF.

This clonotype came up many times. The rearrangement links TRBV6-5 to TRBJ2-5, with D tentatively TRBD2 (7 bases). Trimming left V 0 bases short and J 5 bases short, with 10 bases between. Per the germline V gene, CDR1 is MNHEY and CDR2 is SVGAGI. The CDR3 totals 14 residues. In nucleotides, the CDR3 is TGTGCCAGCAGTTACTCTAGGGGGGGCGAGACCCAGTACTTC. As protein: CASSYSRGGETQYF.

The chain employs TRBV2 and TRBJ2-3; TRBD2 aligns across 7 bases. Germline CDR1 SNHLY, CDR2 FYNNEI. Trimming at V came to 1 base and at J to 6 bases, leaving 22 bases not matched to a gene. The CDR3 extends over 20 amino acids. The CDR3 loop is CASSEGEIYRGTTRVDTQYF. The CDR3 region has the DNA TGTGCCAGCAGTGAAGGGGAAATCTACCGCGGGACTACCCGCGTGGATACGCAGTATTTT.

The sample holds a few counts of this clonotype. CDR3 in DNA: TGTGCCAGCAGCTTATACGGGGCGGATCAGCCCCAGCATTTT. Amino acids: CASSLYGADQPQHF. This sequence joins TRBV7-2 and TRBJ1-5; the D gene is possibly TRBD1 (5 bases). CDR1 and CDR2 (germline): SGHTA, FQGNSA. Trimming stripped 2 bases from V and 5 bases from J, with 10 bases between. The CDR3 has 14 amino acids.

This rearrangement joins TRBV7-2 to TRBJ2-1, with a possible D match to TRBD1 (6 bases). This CDR3 region has 11 residues. Germline V gene sequence: CDR1 SGHTA, CDR2 FQGNSA. Here the CDR3 DNA reads TGTGCTCTATTCAGGGGTAATGAGCAGTTCTTC. This translates into CALFRGNEQFF.

This chain uses TRBV6-6 with TRBJ2-3; TRBD2 is a possible D gene (5 bases). V lost 4 bases, J lost 0 bases, and 11 bases lay in between. CDR3 length: 15 amino acids. Per germline, CDR1 MNHNY and CDR2 SVGAGI (reference sequence). CDR3 sequence (DNA): TGTGCCAGCAGTTTAGTAGCGTATAGCACAGATACGCAGTATTTT. Translation: CASSLVAYSTDTQYF.

This clonotype was observed a handful of times. The chain joins TRBV25-1 to TRBJ2-7, with a weak D call TRBD1 (5 bases). The CDR3 totals 14 residues. Germline values: CDR1 MGHDK, CDR2 SYGVNS. The V and J ends lost 5 bases and 0 bases respectively, with 11 bases between them. CDR3: CASSIGAYSYEQYF. CDR3 in DNA: TGTGCCAGCAGTATAGGGGCGTACTCCTACGAGCAGTACTTC.

This clonotype has just a few counts. This chain connects TRBV20-1 to TRBJ2-7, with D tentatively TRBD1 or TRBD2 (5 bases each). This CDR3 spans 12 amino acids. Germline CDR1 is DFQATT and CDR2 is SNEGSKA (reference sequence). Trimming stripped 3 bases from V and 2 bases from J, with 8 bases between. The CDR3 protein is CSASWGTYEQYF. The CDR3 DNA follows: TGCAGTGCTAGTTGGGGGACCTACGAGCAGTACTTC.